Below are 6 T cell receptor beta chains sequenced from a single sample in a study of beta chain features in type 1 diabetes. Study-level points and caveats: A moderate, significant TCRB CDR3 shortening appeared in type 1 diabetes across four CD4+ subsets.

The antigens these receptors bind are not known. The authors reverse transcribed all of the isolated RNA, so sequencing captured expressed TCRB transcripts. The data were produced by immunoSEQ multiplex PCR, yet TCRdb's version contains in-frame clones alone and is incomplete. The sample records some 330,000 clones, over 10% being singletons. Sample: naive CD4+ T cells from blood. Source of these receptors: a young woman with type 1 diabetes.

This clone was picked up a small number of times. The chain combines TRBV5-1 with TRBJ1-1; D is unclear. The CDR3 is made up of 14 amino acids. V dropped 4 bases and J dropped 1 base, with 11 bases sitting between them. The germline V gene encodes CDR1 SGHRS and CDR2 YFSETQ. The CDR3 DNA reads as TGCGCCAGCAGCCCCCATACTGCGAACACTGAAGCTTTCTTT. The encoded protein is CASSPHTANTEAFF. The variable domain in full, completed from reference TRBV5-1 and TRBJ1-1, reads KAGVTQTPRYLIKTRGQQVTLSCSPISGHRSVSWYQQTPGQGLQFLFEYFSETQRNKGNFPGRFSGRQFSNSRSEMNVSTLELGDSALYLCASSPHTANTEAFFGQGTRLTVV.

The chain is built from TRBV5-4 and TRBJ2-7; weak D call: TRBD1 (5 bases). The CDR3 consists of 14 residues. Trimming shortened V by 3 bases and J by 5 bases, and 15 bases separated the two germline ends. CDR1 SGHNT and CDR2 YYREEE come from the germline V gene (reference sequence). CDR3 protein: CASSSSGHWNEQYF. As DNA, the CDR3 is TGTGCCAGCAGCTCTTCAGGGCATTGGAACGAGCAGTACTTC.

The rearrangement joins TRBV5-4 to TRBJ2-5; D might be TRBD1 (5 bases). The germline CDR1 and CDR2 sequences are SGHNT and YYREEE (reference sequence). The CDR3 is 15 amino acids. Deletions cut 0 bases from V and 7 bases from J, with 16 bases between. The CDR3 sequence: CASSLDRIGLGTQYF. In DNA form, the CDR3 reads TGTGCCAGCAGCTTGGACAGGATCGGCTTAGGGACCCAGTACTTC. The whole variable domain, filled in from reference TRBV5-4 and TRBJ2-5, reads ETGVTQSPTHLIKTRGQQVTLRCSSQSGHNTVSWYQQALGQGPQFIFQYYREEENGRGNFPPRFSGLQFPNYSSELNVNALELDDSALYLCASSLDRIGLGTQYFGPGTRLLVL.

Only a few counts were recorded for this clone. This chain connects TRBV11-2 to TRBJ2-7, with TRBD1 as a possible D gene (6 bases). The ends were cut back, 3 bases at V and 1 base at J, with 16 bases in the middle. The CDR3 contains 16 residues. Looked up from germline, CDR1 is SGHAT and CDR2 is FQNNGV. In DNA form, the CDR3 reads TGTGCCAGCAGCTTGTCCCTTTACAGGGTTTCCTACGAGCAGTACTTC. It yields the protein CASSLSLYRVSYEQYF.

This clone has only a few counts. This sample includes further DNA sequences coding for the same CDR3. The V call is TRBV30, the J call TRBJ1-5; D is possibly TRBD1 (6 bases). V shed 0 bases and J shed 4 bases, with 7 bases lying between them. The CDR3 loop spans 13 amino acids. Germline loops: CDR1 GTSNPN, CDR2 SVGIG (reference sequence). CDR3 sequence (DNA): TGTGCCTGGAGTGTAGGACAGAATCAGCCCCAGCATTTT. Its translation: CAWSVGQNQPQHF.

The chain joins TRBV7-2 to TRBJ2-7; D might be TRBD1 (6 bases). The CDR3 runs 15 residues. Trimming took off 5 bases at V and 0 bases at J, with 14 bases between the two ends. Germline CDR1 is SGHTA and CDR2 is FQGNSA. CDR3 region: CASSMTGTPSYEQYF. The CDR3 nucleotides read TGTGCCAGCAGCATGACAGGAACACCCTCCTACGAGCAGTACTTC.